The 21 T cell receptor beta chains below come from one sample, sequenced in a study of cytomegalovirus exposure and HLA in healthy donors. A multiplex PCR was run with 60 Vbeta primers and 13 Jbeta primers. Profiled with immunoSEQ multiplex PCR; TCRdb holds only in-frame clones, not every one. The data show around 140,000 clones, 75% to 90% seen once. Material: PBMCs. These receptors were taken from a man aged 40-49 years in good health and CMV-seronegative.

The chain has TRBV4-1 and TRBJ2-2; tentative D call: TRBD2 (5 bases). Germline values: CDR1 MGHRA, CDR2 YSYEKL. V gave up 7 bases and J gave up 7 bases, with 16 bases separating them. The CDR3 covers 14 residues. CDR3 sequence reads: CASTLAADGGELFF. The CDR3 DNA reads TGCGCCAGCACGCTGGCAGCGGACGGCGGGGAGCTGTTTTTT.

Remarks on this clone: Its ends do not fully match the called genes, so a read error is possible. The V and J genes are TRBV6-1 and TRBJ1-5; D gene uncertain. The germline V gene has CDR1 MNHNS and CDR2 SASEGT. The CDR3 extends over 12 amino acids. The CDR3 DNA reads TGTGCTAGCAGTGTTTTCAGTCAGCCCCAGCATTTT. Protein sequence: CASSVFSQPQHF.

This clone showed up just a few times. The V gene is TRBV28, the J gene TRBJ2-7; TRBD1 matches 12 bases. Trimming at V came to 5 bases and at J to 6 bases, leaving 5 bases not matched to a gene. The CDR3 runs 14 residues. Germline V gene lookup returns CDR1 MDHEN and CDR2 SYDVKM. The CDR3 DNA reads TGTGCCAGCAGTGCCGGGACAGGGGGCTTCGAGCAGTACTTC. It translates to CASSAGTGGFEQYF.

Of note for this clone: The same CDR3 can be traced to other DNA sequences in this sample. CDR3 DNA sequence: TGTGCCAGCAGTCCCGACAGGGGTAATCAGCCCCAGCATTTT. The encoded protein is CASSPDRGNQPQHF. The chain couples TRBV6-5 to TRBJ1-5, with 8 bases lining up with TRBD1. The junction had 4 bases not matched to a gene; V was cut back by 5 bases and J by 4 bases. This CDR3 has 14 amino acids. CDR1 MNHEY and CDR2 SVGAGI come from the germline V gene.

DNA for the CDR3: TGTGCCAGCAGTTTGTTCGGACCGGGACAGCCCTCCTACGAGCAGTACTTC. It encodes CASSLFGPGQPSYEQYF. The chain has TRBV27 and TRBJ2-7; 7 bases align to TRBD1. Germline loops: CDR1 MNHEY, CDR2 SMNVEV (reference sequence). The CDR3 runs to 17 residues. The V gene end was trimmed by 3 bases and the J gene end by 0 bases; junction bases not matched to a gene: 11.

J is TRBJ2-5 and V is TRBV10-2; the D gene is possibly TRBD1 (8 bases). The DNA end is a closer match to TRBJ2-7, so the J assignment may be wrong. This CDR3 is 17 amino acids long. The germline CDR1 and CDR2 sequences are WSHSY and SAAADI. CDR3: CASSESPDREGDNEQYF. DNA for the CDR3: TGCGCCAGCAGTGAGTCTCCGGACAGGGAGGGTGATAACGAGCAGTACTTC.

The chain employs TRBV28 and TRBJ2-7; TRBD2 matches at 7 bases. V dropped 8 bases and J dropped 2; count of bases not matched to a gene: 9. This CDR3 contains 14 residues. Germline V lookup: CDR1 MDHEN, CDR2 SYDVKM. DNA for the CDR3: TGTGCCAGCGAATTGGGGGGGACTGCCTACGAGCAGTACTTC. This sequence encodes CASELGGTAYEQYF.

CDR3: CASSFRSPGQGSTDTQYF. CDR3 bases: TGTGCCAGCAGTTTCAGATCACCTGGGCAGGGGAGCACAGATACGCAGTATTTT. The V and J genes are TRBV27 and TRBJ2-3; weak D call: TRBD1 (6 bases). This CDR3 comprises 18 residues. V was pared by 3 bases and J by 0 bases, with 19 bases between. Per germline, CDR1 MNHEY and CDR2 SMNVEV (reference sequence).

The rearrangement joins TRBV15 to TRBJ2-2; 13 bases align to TRBD2. Germline CDR1 LNHNV, CDR2 YYDKDF (reference sequence). V lost 3 bases, J lost 3 bases, and 10 bases stayed unmatched. This CDR3 has 19 amino acids. Here the CDR3 DNA reads TGTGCCACCAGCAGTCCGGGACTAGCGGGGCGGGGGCACACCGGGGAGCTGTTTTTT. It codes for CATSSPGLAGRGHTGELFF.

This clone was found once. This chain joins TRBV7-2 and TRBJ1-1; D is ambiguous. The V gene lost 6 bases and the J gene lost 0 bases, with 5 bases spanning the gap. CDR1 is SGHTA, CDR2 FQGNSA, per germline. This CDR3 contains 12 residues. CDR3 coding DNA: TGTGCCAGCAGATACATGAACACTGAAGCTTTCTTT. It specifies CASRYMNTEAFF.

A remark on this clone: Other DNA sequences in this specimen translate into the identical CDR3. The chain has TRBV5-6 and TRBJ1-5; TRBD1 aligns across 8 bases. CDR3 size: 17 residues. V shed 0 bases and J 3 bases; nucleotides not matched to a gene: 8. Per germline, CDR1 SGHDT and CDR2 YYEEEE. The CDR3 loop is CASSLGQGMSNNQPQHF. The CDR3 nucleotides read TGTGCCAGCAGCTTGGGACAGGGGATGAGTAACAATCAGCCCCAGCATTTT.

The chain carries TRBV7-2 and TRBJ1-6, with 9 bases identical to TRBD1. Germline V lookup: CDR1 SGHTA, CDR2 FQGNSA. V was pared by 5 bases and J by 9 bases, with 8 bases of the junction left unmatched. The CDR3 loop spans 15 amino acids. CDR3 sequence reads: CASSAETGGVSPLHF. As DNA, the CDR3 is TGTGCCAGCAGCGCAGAAACAGGGGGCGTTTCACCCCTCCACTTT.

The chain carries TRBV25-1 and TRBJ2-2; a weak D match, TRBD2 (7 bases). In germline, CDR1 is MGHDK, CDR2 SYGVNS. V dropped 3 bases and J dropped 4 bases, with 15 bases sitting between them. The CDR3 is 16 amino acids. In DNA form, the CDR3 reads TGTGCCAGCAGTGATTTAGGCGGGGGCGTCACCGGGGAGCTGTTTTTT. Amino acids: CASSDLGGGVTGELFF. The variable domain in full, with the rest retrieved from reference TRBV25-1 and TRBJ2-2, is EADIYQTPRYLVIGTGKKITLECSQTMGHDKMYWYQQDPGMELHLIHYSYGVNSTEKGDLSSESTVSRIRTEHFPLTLESARPSHTSQYLCASSDLGGGVTGELFFGEGSRLTVL.

The chain is built from TRBV2 and TRBJ2-1, with D maybe TRBD2 (6 bases). CDR1 is SNHLY, CDR2 FYNNEI, per germline. This CDR3 is 15 amino acids long. Trimming left V 7 bases short and J 9 bases short, with 22 bases between. CDR3 protein: CASNPTGSPTGEQFF. The CDR3 DNA is TGTGCCAGCAATCCCACCGGGAGCCCCACGGGTGAGCAGTTCTTC.

Here the CDR3 reads CASSLDPGVRTEAFF. In DNA, the CDR3 is TGCGCCAGCAGCTTGGACCCAGGGGTAAGAACTGAAGCTTTCTTT. The chain links TRBV5-1 to TRBJ1-1; D is perhaps TRBD1 (6 bases). CDR3 size: 15 residues. CDR1 SGHRS and CDR2 YFSETQ come from the germline V gene. Trimming took 0 bases from V and 5 from J, leaving 14 bases between them. The full variable domain, in which reference TRBV5-1 and TRBJ1-1 provide the parts outside the CDR3, is KAGVTQTPRYLIKTRGQQVTLSCSPISGHRSVSWYQQTPGQGLQFLFEYFSETQRNKGNFPGRFSGRQFSNSRSEMNVSTLELGDSALYLCASSLDPGVRTEAFFGQGTRLTVV.

The chain's CDR3 is CSGDRGGNTEAFF. The CDR3 DNA sequence: TGCAGCGGGGACAGGGGTGGAAACACTGAAGCTTTCTTT. This chain links TRBV29-1 with TRBJ1-1; 10 nucleotides align to TRBD1. The germline V gene encodes CDR1 SQVTM and CDR2 ANQGSEA. The CDR3 has 13 amino acids. The V segment lost 7 bases and the J segment 2 bases; nucleotides outside the gene matches: 4.

The rearrangement joins TRBV6-5 to TRBJ1-4, with TRBD1 matching 7 bases. With V trimmed by 4 bases and J by 6 bases, 8 bases remained unmatched. The CDR3 consists of 15 residues. The germline V gene encodes CDR1 MNHEY and CDR2 SVGAGI. CDR3 nucleotides: TGTGCCAGCAGTTTAGGGGGCACCCGCGATGAAAAACTGTTTTTT. Protein sequence: CASSLGGTRDEKLFF.

The chain combines TRBV5-4 with TRBJ1-2, with D unclear. The ends were cut back, 1 base at V and 2 bases at J, with 12 bases in the middle. Germline-derived CDR1 and CDR2 are SGHNT and YYREEE (reference sequence). The CDR3 totals 15 residues. CDR3 DNA sequence: TGTGCCAGCAGCTTGAGGCGGGAAAGAAACTATGGCTACACCTTC. This codes for CASSLRRERNYGYTF.

This clone was seen a few times. The V gene is TRBV6-5, the J gene TRBJ1-1, with D possibly matching TRBD1 (5 bases). The CDR3 extends over 13 amino acids. CDR1 and CDR2 (germline): MNHEY, SVGAGI. V was shortened by 10 bases and J by 7 bases, with 19 bases between the two germline ends. CDR3: CATFGTSTGEAFF. As DNA, the CDR3 is TGTGCCACCTTTGGAACCTCCACAGGTGAAGCTTTCTTT.

This clone was observed a single time. The chain recombines TRBV14 with TRBJ1-4; D not resolved. Germline CDR1 SGHDN, CDR2 FVKESK. CDR3 length: 17 amino acids. The V end was cut by 2 bases, the J end by 3 bases, with 16 bases between. CDR3 loop: CASSQLPSGYPNEKLFF. DNA for the CDR3: TGTGCCAGCAGCCAACTTCCGTCGGGGTACCCTAATGAAAAACTGTTTTTT.

This clone was counted between two and nine times. This sequence joins TRBV12-5 and TRBJ1-1; D uncertain. There are 13 residues in the CDR3. Germline V gene sequence: CDR1 LGHNT, CDR2 FRNRAP. Trimming took 4 bases from V and 11 from J, leaving 17 bases between them. The CDR3 loop reads CASGSHSVSGAFF. The DNA of the CDR3 is TGTGCTAGTGGTTCTCACTCTGTCAGCGGGGCTTTCTTT.